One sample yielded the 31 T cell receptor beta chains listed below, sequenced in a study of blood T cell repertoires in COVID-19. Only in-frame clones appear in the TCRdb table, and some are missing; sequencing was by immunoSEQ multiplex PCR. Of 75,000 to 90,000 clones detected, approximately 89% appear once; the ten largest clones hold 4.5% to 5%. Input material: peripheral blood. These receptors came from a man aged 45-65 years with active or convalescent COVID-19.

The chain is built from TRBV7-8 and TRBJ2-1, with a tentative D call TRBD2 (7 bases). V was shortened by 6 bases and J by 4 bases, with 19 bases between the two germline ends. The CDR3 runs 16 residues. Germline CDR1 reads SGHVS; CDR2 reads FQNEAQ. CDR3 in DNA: TGTGCCAGCAGACATAAGGGGGGGGCACCATACAATGAGCAGTTCTTC. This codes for CASRHKGGAPYNEQFF.

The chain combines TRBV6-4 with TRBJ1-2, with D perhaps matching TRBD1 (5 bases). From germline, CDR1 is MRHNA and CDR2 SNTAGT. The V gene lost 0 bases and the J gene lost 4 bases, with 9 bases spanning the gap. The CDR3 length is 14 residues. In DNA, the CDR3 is TGTGCCAGCAGTGACTCCCGGGGGACCTATGGCTACACCTTC. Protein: CASSDSRGTYGYTF.

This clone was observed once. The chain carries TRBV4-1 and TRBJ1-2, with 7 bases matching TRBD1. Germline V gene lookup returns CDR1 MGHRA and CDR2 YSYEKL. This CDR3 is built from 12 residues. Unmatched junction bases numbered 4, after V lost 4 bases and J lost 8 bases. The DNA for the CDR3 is TGCGCCAGCAGCCCCTTAGGGGGCGGCTACACCTTC. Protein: CASSPLGGGYTF.

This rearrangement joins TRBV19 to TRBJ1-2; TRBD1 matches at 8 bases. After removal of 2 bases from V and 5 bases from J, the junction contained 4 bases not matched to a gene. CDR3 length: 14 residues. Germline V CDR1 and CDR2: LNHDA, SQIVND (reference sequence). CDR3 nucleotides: TGTGCCAGTAGTATACAGGGGGCCGGATATGGCTACACCTTC. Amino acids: CASSIQGAGYGYTF.

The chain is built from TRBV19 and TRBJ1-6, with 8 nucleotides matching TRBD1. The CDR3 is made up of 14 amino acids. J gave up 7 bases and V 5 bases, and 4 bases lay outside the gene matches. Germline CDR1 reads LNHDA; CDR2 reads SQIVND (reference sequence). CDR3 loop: CASSPQGENSPLHF. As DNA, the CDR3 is TGTGCCAGTAGTCCACAGGGGGAAAATTCACCCCTCCACTTT.

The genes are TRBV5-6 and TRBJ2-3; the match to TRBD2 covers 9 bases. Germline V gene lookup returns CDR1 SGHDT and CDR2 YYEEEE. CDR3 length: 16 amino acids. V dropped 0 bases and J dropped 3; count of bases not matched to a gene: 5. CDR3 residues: CASSLGSGGPTDTQYF. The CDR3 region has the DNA TGTGCCAGCAGCTTGGGGAGCGGGGGGCCTACAGATACGCAGTATTTT.

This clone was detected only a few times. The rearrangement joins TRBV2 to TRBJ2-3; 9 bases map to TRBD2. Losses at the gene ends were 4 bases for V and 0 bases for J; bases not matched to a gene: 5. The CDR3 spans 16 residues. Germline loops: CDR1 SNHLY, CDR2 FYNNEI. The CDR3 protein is CASSGSGGSSTDTQYF. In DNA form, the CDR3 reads TGTGCCAGCAGTGGAAGCGGGGGGTCTAGCACAGATACGCAGTATTTT.

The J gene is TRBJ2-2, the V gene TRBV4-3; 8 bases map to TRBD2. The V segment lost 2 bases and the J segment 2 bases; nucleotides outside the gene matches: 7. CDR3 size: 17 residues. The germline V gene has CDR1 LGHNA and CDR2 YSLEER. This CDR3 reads CASSQLAGAFNTGELFF. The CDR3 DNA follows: TGCGCCAGCAGCCAACTAGCGGGTGCTTTCAACACCGGGGAGCTGTTTTTT.

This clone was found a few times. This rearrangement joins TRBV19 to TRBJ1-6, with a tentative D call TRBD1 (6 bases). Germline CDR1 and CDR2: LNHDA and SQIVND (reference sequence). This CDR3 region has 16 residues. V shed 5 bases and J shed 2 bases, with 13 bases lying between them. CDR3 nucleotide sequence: TGTGCCAGTAGTTTCGGACAGCCGACCTATAATTCACCCCTCCACTTT. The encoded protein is CASSFGQPTYNSPLHF.

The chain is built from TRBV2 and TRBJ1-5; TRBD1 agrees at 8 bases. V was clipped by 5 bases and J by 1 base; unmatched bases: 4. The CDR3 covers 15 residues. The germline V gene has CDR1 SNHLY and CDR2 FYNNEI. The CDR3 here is CASSPDRGSNQPQHF. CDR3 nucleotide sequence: TGTGCCAGCAGTCCCGACAGGGGAAGCAATCAGCCCCAGCATTTT.

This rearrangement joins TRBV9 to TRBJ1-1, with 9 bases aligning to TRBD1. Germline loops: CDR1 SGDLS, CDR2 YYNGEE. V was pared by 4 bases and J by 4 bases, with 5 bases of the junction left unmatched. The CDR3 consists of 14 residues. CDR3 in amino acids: CASSTLTGGTEAFF. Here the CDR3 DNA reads TGTGCCAGCAGCACTTTGACAGGGGGCACTGAAGCTTTCTTT.

CDR3 DNA: TGTGCCAGTAGTATAAGGCCTGGCACAGGGCTGAATGAAAAACTGTTTTTT. Its protein is CASSIRPGTGLNEKLFF. The chain has TRBV19 and TRBJ1-4; possible D gene TRBD1, 6 bases. Germline CDR1 is LNHDA and CDR2 is SQIVND (reference sequence). Trimming removed 2 bases at V and 5 bases at J, with 18 bases between. The CDR3 runs to 17 residues.

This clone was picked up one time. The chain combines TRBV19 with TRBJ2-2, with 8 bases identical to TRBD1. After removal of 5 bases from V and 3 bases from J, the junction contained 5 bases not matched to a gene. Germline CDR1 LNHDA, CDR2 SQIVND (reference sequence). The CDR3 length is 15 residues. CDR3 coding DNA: TGTGCCAGTAGTTTTGGACAGGGATACACCGGGGAGCTGTTTTTT. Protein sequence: CASSFGQGYTGELFF.

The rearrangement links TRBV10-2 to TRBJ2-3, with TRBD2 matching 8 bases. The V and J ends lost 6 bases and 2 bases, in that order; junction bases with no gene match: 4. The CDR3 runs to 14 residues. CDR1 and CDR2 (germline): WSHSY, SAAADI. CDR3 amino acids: CASSGLASTDTQYF. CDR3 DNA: TGCGCCAGCAGCGGACTAGCATCCACAGATACGCAGTATTTT.

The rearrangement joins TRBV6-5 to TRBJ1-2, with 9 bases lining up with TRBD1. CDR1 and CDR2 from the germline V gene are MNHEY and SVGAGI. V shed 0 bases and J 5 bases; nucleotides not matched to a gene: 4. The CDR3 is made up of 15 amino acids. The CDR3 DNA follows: TGTGCCAGCAGTTACTCCGGGACAGGGTATTATGGCTACACCTTC. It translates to CASSYSGTGYYGYTF.

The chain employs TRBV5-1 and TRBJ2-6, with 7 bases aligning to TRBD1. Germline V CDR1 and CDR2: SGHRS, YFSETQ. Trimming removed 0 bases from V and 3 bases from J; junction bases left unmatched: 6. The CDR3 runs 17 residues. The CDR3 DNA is TGCGCCAGCAGCTTGGAGGGGGCGTTATATGGGGCCAACGTCCTGACTTTC. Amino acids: CASSLEGALYGANVLTF.

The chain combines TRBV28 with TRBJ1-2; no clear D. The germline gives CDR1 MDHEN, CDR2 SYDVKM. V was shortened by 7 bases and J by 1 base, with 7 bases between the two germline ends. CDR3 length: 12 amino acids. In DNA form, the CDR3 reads TGTGCCAGCACCGACATTAACTATGGCTACACCTTC. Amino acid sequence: CASTDINYGYTF.

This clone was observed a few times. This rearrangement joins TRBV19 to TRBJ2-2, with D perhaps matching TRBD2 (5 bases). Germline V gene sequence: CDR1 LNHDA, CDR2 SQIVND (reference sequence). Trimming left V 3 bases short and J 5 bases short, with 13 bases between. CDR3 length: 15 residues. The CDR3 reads CASSMAGTGTGELFF. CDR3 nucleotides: TGTGCCAGTAGTATGGCAGGTACGGGGACCGGGGAGCTGTTTTTT.

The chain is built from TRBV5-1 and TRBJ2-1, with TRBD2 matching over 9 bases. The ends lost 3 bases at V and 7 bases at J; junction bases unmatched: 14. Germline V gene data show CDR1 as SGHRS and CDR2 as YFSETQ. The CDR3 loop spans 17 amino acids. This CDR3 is CASSSPSSGGPVNEQFF. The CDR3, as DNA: TGCGCCAGCAGCTCCCCGTCAAGCGGGGGGCCAGTAAATGAGCAGTTCTTC.

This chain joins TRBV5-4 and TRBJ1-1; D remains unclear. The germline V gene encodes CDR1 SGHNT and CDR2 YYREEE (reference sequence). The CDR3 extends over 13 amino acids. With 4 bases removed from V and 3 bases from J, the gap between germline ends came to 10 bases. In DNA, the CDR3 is TGTGCCAGCAGCCCGGGAAGGGACACTGAAGCTTTCTTT. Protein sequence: CASSPGRDTEAFF.

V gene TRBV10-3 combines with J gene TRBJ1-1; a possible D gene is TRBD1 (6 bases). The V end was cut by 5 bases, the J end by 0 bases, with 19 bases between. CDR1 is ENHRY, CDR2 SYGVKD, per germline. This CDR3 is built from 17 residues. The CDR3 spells CAISTNKGGGVNTEAFF. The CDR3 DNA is TGTGCCATCAGTACAAACAAAGGGGGAGGGGTGAACACTGAAGCTTTCTTT.

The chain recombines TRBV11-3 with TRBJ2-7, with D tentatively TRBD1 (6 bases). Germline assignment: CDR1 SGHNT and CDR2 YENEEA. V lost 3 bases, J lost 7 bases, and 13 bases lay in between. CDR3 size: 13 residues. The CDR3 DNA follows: TGTGCCAGCAGCTTTGAGGGAACAGGGGAGCAGTACTTC. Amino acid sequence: CASSFEGTGEQYF.

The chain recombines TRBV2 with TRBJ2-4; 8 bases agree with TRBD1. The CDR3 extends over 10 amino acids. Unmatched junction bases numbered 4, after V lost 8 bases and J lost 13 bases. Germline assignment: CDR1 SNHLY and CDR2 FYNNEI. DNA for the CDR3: TGTGCCAGCCCTAGGACAGGGCAGTACTTC. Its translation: CASPRTGQYF.

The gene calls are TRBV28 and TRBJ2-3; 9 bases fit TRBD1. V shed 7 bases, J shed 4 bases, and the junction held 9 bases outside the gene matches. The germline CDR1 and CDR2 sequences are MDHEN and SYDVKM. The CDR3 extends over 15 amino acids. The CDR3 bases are TGTGCCAGCAATACAGGGGGCGTTTCCCCAGATACGCAGTATTTT. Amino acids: CASNTGGVSPDTQYF.

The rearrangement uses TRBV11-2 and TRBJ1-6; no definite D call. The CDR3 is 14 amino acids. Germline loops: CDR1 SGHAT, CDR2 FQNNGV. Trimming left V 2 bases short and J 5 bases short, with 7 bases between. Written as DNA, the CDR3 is TGTGCCAGCAGCTTAAGTACAGATAATTCACCCCTCCACTTT. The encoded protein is CASSLSTDNSPLHF.

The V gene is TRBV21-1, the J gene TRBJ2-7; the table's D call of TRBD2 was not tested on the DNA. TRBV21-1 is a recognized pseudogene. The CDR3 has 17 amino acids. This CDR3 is CASSKKGPGGRYYEQYV. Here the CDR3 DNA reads TGTGCCAGCAGCAAAAAGGGGCCGGGAGGCCGCTACTACGAGCAGTACGTC.

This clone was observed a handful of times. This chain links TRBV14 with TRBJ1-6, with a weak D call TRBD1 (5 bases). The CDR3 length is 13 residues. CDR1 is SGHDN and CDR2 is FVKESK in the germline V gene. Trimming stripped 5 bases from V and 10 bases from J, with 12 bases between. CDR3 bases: TGTGCCAGCAGCACGACCACAGGCTCACCCCTCCACTTT. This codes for CASSTTTGSPLHF.

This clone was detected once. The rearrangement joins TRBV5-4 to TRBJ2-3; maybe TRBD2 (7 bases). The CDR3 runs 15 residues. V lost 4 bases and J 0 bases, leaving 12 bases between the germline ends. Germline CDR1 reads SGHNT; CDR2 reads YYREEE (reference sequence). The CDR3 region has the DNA TGTGCCAGCAGCGGGGGGGGGCGCAGCACAGATACGCAGTATTTT. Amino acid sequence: CASSGGGRSTDTQYF.

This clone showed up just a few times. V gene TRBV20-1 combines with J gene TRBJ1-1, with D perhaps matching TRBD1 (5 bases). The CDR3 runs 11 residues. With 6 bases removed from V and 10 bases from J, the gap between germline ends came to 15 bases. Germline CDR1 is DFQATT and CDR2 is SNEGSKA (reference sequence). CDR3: CSARGTLGAFF. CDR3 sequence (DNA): TGCAGTGCCCGGGGGACTCTGGGAGCTTTCTTT.

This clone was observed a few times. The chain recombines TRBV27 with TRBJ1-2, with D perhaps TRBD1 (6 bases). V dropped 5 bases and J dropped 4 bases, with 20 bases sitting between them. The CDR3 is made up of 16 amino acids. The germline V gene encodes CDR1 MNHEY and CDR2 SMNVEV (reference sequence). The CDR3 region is CASSPGGVGGIYGYTF. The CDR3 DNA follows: TGTGCCAGCAGTCCGGGTGGGGTTGGGGGCATCTATGGCTACACCTTC.

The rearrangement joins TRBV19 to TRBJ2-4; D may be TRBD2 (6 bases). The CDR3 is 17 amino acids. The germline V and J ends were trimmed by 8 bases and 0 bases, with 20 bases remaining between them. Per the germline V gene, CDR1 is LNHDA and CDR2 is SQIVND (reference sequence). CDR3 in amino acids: CASSTPLRGLAKNIQYF. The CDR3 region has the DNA TGTGCCAGTTCAACTCCGCTACGGGGACTAGCCAAAAACATTCAGTACTTC.